A selection of T cell receptor beta chains follows, all from one sample in a study of OX40 agonist ivuxolimab in advanced cancers. Generated by immunoSEQ multiplex PCR, the TCRdb table keeps only in-frame clones and is missing some. The repertoire holds approximately 48,000 clones, with approximately 90% as singletons. The material sequenced was CD4+ or CD8+ T cells sorted from blood, taken in a trial of the OX40 agonist ivuxolimab. The receptor set was obtained from an adult with an advanced solid tumor such as melanoma, head and neck, liver or kidney cancer. The CDR3 runs from the conserved cysteine through the conserved F or W. A D gene is named only where the DNA matches it firmly. Rows may omit the clone size; those that give it use once, few, many or a size class.

D	V	J	size	DNA	CDR3
.	TRBV6-5	TRBJ1-5	few	TGTGCCAGCAGTTACTCGAGACAGCTTAATCAGCCCCAGCATTTT	CASSYSRQLNQPQHF
.	TRBV10-1	TRBJ2-5	.	TGCGCCACCGACGGTTACGAAGAGACCCAGTACTTC	CATDGYEETQYF
TRBD2	TRBV27	TRBJ2-1	.	TGTGCCAGCAGCCCCGGGACTAGCGGTTACAATGAGCAGTTCTTC	CASSPGTSGYNEQFF
.	TRBV14	TRBJ2-1	.	TGTGCCAGCAGCAGGACCGACTACAATGAGCAGTTCTTC	CASSRTDYNEQFF
TRBD1	TRBV6-6	TRBJ1-3	.	TGTGCCAGCAGTCATTTCTGGGGACAGGGAAACACCATATATTTT	CASSHFWGQGNTIYF
TRBD2	TRBV10-3	TRBJ2-1	.	TGTGCCATCAGTGAGGTGACCAGCGGGAGTATGGATGAGCAGTTCTTC	CAISEVTSGSMDEQFF
.	TRBV7-2	TRBJ1-1	.	TGTGCCAGCAGCTTAGACCGGCTCATGAACACTGAAGCTTTCTTT	CASSLDRLMNTEAFF
.	TRBV13	TRBJ2-3	.	TGTGCCAGCAGCGATAGACAGGCCACTAGCACAGATACGCAGTATTTT	CASSDRQATSTDTQYF
.	TRBV11-2	TRBJ1-2	.	TGTGCCAGCAGCTTAGAGGCCAGGGAAGGCTACACCTTC	CASSLEAREGYTF
TRBD1	TRBV5-1	TRBJ2-2	.	TGCGCCAGCAGCCCAAGGGACAGGGAAAACAGCAGGGAGCTGTTTTTT	CASSPRDRENSRELFF
TRBD1	TRBV18	TRBJ1-5	.	TGTGCCAGCTCCTGGACAGGGAGGGGCAATCAGCCCCAGCATTTT	CASSWTGRGNQPQHF
.	TRBV11-2	TRBJ1-4	once	TGTGCCAGCAGCCCAAGAGGGGGGACCCCAACTAATGAAAAACTGTTTTTT	CASSPRGGTPTNEKLFF
TRBD2	TRBV19	TRBJ2-7	.	TGTGCCAGTAGTTCTCGGGGACTAGCGGAGATATCCTACGAGCAGTACTTC	CASSSRGLAEISYEQYF
.	TRBV13	TRBJ1-5	.	TGTGCCAGCAGCCCAGGACACGATCAGCCCCAGCATTTT	CASSPGHDQPQHF
TRBD2	TRBV4-3	TRBJ2-1	.	TGCGCCAGCAGCCAAGAAGGACTAGCGGGAAGGGAGCAGTTCTTC	CASSQEGLAGREQFF
TRBD1	TRBV6-5	TRBJ2-7	.	TGTGCCAGCAGTCTTGGGACAGGGAGTTACGAGCAGTACTTC	CASSLGTGSYEQYF
.	TRBV6-5	TRBJ2-2	.	TGTGCCAGCAGTTACAGGAATCCCGGGGAGCTGTTTTTT	CASSYRNPGELFF
TRBD1	TRBV6-1	TRBJ2-7	.	TGTGCCAGCAGAACCGGGACAGGGGGGTACGAGCAGTACTTC	CASRTGTGGYEQYF
.	TRBV25-1	TRBJ1-2	.	TGTGCCAGCAGGACGGGGGCGGGGGGCTACACCTTC	CASRTGAGGYTF
.	TRBV7-9	TRBJ1-4	.	TGTGCCAGCAGCCCAACCCCCCGCCAGGTGGCGGAAAAACTGTTTTTT	CASSPTPRQVAEKLFF
TRBD2	TRBV5-4	TRBJ2-3	.	TGTGCCAGCAGCTTCTCTGGGGGACTAGCGGGAGTAGGTACGCAGTATTTT	CASSFSGGLAGVGTQYF
TRBD1	TRBV7-2	TRBJ2-5	.	TGTGCCAGCAGCTCCGGACAGGGTCGGGAGACCCAGTACTTC	CASSSGQGRETQYF
.	TRBV6-5	TRBJ2-2	.	TGTGCCAGCAGTTACGATGGGATCAGAACCGGGGAGCTGTTTTTT	CASSYDGIRTGELFF
.	TRBV5-8	TRBJ1-2	.	TGTGCCAGCAGCTTGAGTGCGCATGGCTACACCTTC	CASSLSAHGYTF
TRBD1	TRBV30	TRBJ1-1	few	TGTGCCGTGAACAGGGGAAGCACTGAAGCTTTCTTT	CAVNRGSTEAFF
.	TRBV7-9	TRBJ1-5	.	TGTGCCAGCAGCCAGGGTGGCGTCAATCAGCCCCAGCATTTT	CASSQGGVNQPQHF
.	TRBV27	TRBJ1-2	.	TGTGCCAGCATGGGGTCGGGAAGGGGTGGCTACACCTTC	CASMGSGRGGYTF
.	TRBV14	TRBJ2-3	.	TGTGCCAGCAGCCAACCGGGAGATACGCAGTATTTT	CASSQPGDTQYF
.	TRBV28	TRBJ2-5	.	TGTGCCAGCAGTTTAGGGGTGGATTGGGAGACCCAGTACTTC	CASSLGVDWETQYF
.	TRBV5-5	TRBJ2-7	.	TGTGCCAGCAGCTTGTCAGCCCCGAGCCTAGGATCCTACGAGCAGTACTTC	CASSLSAPSLGSYEQYF
.	TRBV4-3	TRBJ2-7	.	TGCGCCAGCAGCCAAGGTGGGGGCTACGAGCAGTACTTC	CASSQGGGYEQYF
TRBD2	TRBV6-5	TRBJ2-7	.	TGTGCCAGCAGTTACCTAGCGGGGTCGGGCGAGCAGTACTTC	CASSYLAGSGEQYF
.	TRBV27	TRBJ2-7	once	TGTGCCAGCAGTTTCTGGTCTCAGGGGCCCTACGAGCAGTACTTC	CASSFWSQGPYEQYF
TRBD1	TRBV5-6	TRBJ1-2	.	TGTGCCAGCAGCTTGTTAGGGGGCGCAGAGGGCTACACCTTC	CASSLLGGAEGYTF
TRBD2	TRBV7-2	TRBJ2-5	.	TGTGCCAGCAAATTAACTAGCGGGGGAACAGAGACCCAGTACTTC	CASKLTSGGTETQYF
TRBD2	TRBV29-1	TRBJ2-3	.	TGCAGCGTGGTCGGGGGGGCAGATACGCAGTATTTT	CSVVGGADTQYF
.	TRBV6-5	TRBJ1-1	.	TGTGCCAGCAGTTATGGCGTGATGAACACTGAAGCTTTCTTT	CASSYGVMNTEAFF
TRBD1	TRBV7-9	TRBJ1-4	.	TGTGCCAGCAGCCTCGAAGGGGGCTCGACTAATGAAAAACTGTTTTTT	CASSLEGGSTNEKLFF
.	TRBV27	TRBJ1-2	.	TGTGCCAGCAGTTACCGGGAATCTACTCTCTATGGCTACACCTTC	CASSYRESTLYGYTF
.	TRBV29-1	TRBJ2-1	.	TGCAGCGTTGATTCCAGAGGGACCTACAATGAGCAGTTCTTC	CSVDSRGTYNEQFF
.	TRBV19	TRBJ1-1	.	TGTGCCAGTAGGCCGAGCCGGAGCACTGAAGCTTTCTTT	CASRPSRSTEAFF
.	TRBV19	TRBJ2-2	.	TGTGCCAGTAGTCCTACTATAGTGCCCGGGGAGCTGTTTTTT	CASSPTIVPGELFF